This T cell receptor beta chain was retrieved from a study of metastatic and nonmetastatic thyroid tumors (TCRdb year 2020). General notes on the study: The researchers compared repertoires between peripheral blood samples and tumor or nodule tissue samples from patients with malignant or benign thyroid disease.

This clone was counted between two and nine times. Its cognate antigen has yet to be identified. The input lacks base qualities; no much larger clone sits a single base away. General findings and caveats noted by the study authors: TCR beta diversity was reported as significantly higher in malignant tumors than in benign nodules, in both blood and tumor samples.

CDR1 and CDR2 are read off the germline V gene as MNHNS and SASEGT. From its cysteine to its phenylalanine, the CDR3 spans 15 amino acids. The sequence is cut down to CDR3 DNA, 45 bases in frame from base 1. V drops 3 bases and J drops 1 base, leaving 9 bases in between. None of the patients had been given any treatment before thyroid surgery. Patient clinical samples collected from the early 2010s to the late 2010s were retrospectively analysed using T-cell receptor beta sequencing. The protocol used for the library was PCR. Sequenced using an Illumina HiSeq 4000. The TCR beta-chain CDR3 region of each patient was profiled by high-throughput sequencing. Under the source paper's analysis protocol: A classifier to discriminate distant-metastatic papillary thyroid cancer patients was built from CDR3 differences across clinicopathological groups. The Shannon index was used to assess repertoire diversity, and the Morisita-Horn index was used to assess tumor-blood repertoire similarity. TCRdb applied fastp at Q25 and MiXCR to the public reads, then kept only in-frame beta chains. TCRdb's processing, not the study's, gives the V and J calls here. Here the sample has approximately 11,000 clones; approximately 30% occur a single time. The ten largest clonotypes hold 10% of the sample.

Recombination connected TRBV6-1 to TRBJ2-2, with TRBD1 as a weak D call on 6 bases. This clonotype originated in a male donor with papillary thyroid cancer or a benign thyroid nodule (not recorded which). Some clones in this sample may be carry-over from other donors' samples. Specimen: tumor tissue. DNA sequence: TGTGCCAGCAGTGATTCGGACAGGAACACCGGGGAGCTGTTTTTT. This translates into CASSDSDRNTGELFF.